This TCR beta chain was documented in a study of T-cell reconstitution after alpha-beta-depleted transplantation in children. A library of TCRbeta sequences, prepared with unique molecular identifiers, was generated. One entry per CDR3 protein results from TCRdb running MiXCR on the PCR reads. The table shows 450,000 to 600,000 distinct CDR3 sequences, with approximately 29% occurring only once. CDR3 length equals 13 residues. Germline CDR1 is MGHDK and CDR2 is SYGVNS. Between the trimmed V and J ends, which lost 4 bases and 3 bases, there was a span of 8 bases. The origin of this receptor is a human donor who donated a stem cell graft to a child with aplastic anemia. V gene TRBV25-1 combines with J gene TRBJ2-3; tentative D call: TRBD2 (5 bases). Sequenced material: PBMCs from the stem cell graft donor, taken from the stem cell graft. CDR3 protein: CASSARGTDTQYF. The CDR3 nucleotides are TGTGCCAGCAGTGCCCGGGGTACAGATACGCAGTATTTT.